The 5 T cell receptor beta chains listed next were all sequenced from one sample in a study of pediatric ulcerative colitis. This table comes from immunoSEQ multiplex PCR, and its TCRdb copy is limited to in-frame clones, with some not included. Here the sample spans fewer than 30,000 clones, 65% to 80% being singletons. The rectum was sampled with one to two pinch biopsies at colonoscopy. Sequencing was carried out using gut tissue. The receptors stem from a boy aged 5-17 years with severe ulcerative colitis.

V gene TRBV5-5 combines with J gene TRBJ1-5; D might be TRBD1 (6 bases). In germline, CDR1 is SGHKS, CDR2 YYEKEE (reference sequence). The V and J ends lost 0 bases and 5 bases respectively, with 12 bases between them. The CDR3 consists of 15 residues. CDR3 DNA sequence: TGTGCCAGCAGCTTGGCGCAGGGGAGTTATCAGCCCCAGCATTTT. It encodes CASSLAQGSYQPQHF.

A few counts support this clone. This CDR3 is CASSPLGQGNGYTF. CDR3 DNA sequence: TGTGCCAGCTCACCACTGGGACAGGGGAATGGCTACACCTTC. The V gene is TRBV18, the J gene TRBJ1-2; 10 bases are a match to TRBD1. The germline V gene encodes CDR1 KGHSH and CDR2 LQKENI. This CDR3 has 14 amino acids. Germline trimming cut 1 base from V and 6 bases from J; bases unmatched to any gene: 2.

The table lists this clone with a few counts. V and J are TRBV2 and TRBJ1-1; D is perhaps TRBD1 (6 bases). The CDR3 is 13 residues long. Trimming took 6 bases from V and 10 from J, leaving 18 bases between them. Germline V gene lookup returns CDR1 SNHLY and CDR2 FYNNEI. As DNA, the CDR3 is TGTGCCAGCAGATCCAATGACAGGATGAGAGCTTTCTTT. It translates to CASRSNDRMRAFF.

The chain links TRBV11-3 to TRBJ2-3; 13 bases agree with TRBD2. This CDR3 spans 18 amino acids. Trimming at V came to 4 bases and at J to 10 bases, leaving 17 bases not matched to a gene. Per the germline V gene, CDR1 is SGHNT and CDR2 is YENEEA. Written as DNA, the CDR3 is TGTGCCAGCAGCTCGGGGGGACTAGCGGGAAAGCCGGAAAGGGCGCAGTATTTT. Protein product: CASSSGGLAGKPERAQYF.

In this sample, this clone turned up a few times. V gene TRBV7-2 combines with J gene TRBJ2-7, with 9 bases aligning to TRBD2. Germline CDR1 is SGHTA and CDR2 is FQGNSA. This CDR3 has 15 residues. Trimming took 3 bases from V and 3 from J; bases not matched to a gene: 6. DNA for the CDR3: TGTGCCAGCAGCTTTTTATCTAGCGGGGTCTACGAGCAGTACTTC. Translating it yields CASSFLSSGVYEQYF.